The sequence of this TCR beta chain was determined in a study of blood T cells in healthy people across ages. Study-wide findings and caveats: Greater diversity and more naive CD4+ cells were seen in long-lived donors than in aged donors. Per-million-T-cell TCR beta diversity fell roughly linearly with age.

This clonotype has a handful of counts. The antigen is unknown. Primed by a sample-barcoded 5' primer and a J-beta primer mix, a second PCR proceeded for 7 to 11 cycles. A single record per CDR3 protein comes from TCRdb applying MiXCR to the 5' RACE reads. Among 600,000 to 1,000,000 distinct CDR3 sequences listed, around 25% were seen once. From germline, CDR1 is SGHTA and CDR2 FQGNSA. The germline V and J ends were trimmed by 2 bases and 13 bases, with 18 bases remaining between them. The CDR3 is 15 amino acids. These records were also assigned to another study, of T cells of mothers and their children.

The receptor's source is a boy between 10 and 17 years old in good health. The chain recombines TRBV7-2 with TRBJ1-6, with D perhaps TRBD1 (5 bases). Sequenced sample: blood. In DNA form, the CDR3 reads TGTGCCAGCAGCTTAAGTACCTCCGGGGGGTATCCCCTCCACTTT. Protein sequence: CASSLSTSGGYPLHF.